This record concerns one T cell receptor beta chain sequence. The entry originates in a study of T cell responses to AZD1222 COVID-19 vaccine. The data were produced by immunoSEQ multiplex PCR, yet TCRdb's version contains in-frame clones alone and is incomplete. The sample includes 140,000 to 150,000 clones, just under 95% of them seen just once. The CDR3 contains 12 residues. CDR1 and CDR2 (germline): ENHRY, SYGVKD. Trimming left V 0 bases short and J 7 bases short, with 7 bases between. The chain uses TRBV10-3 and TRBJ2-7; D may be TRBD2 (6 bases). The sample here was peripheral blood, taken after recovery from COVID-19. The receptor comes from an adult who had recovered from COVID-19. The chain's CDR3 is CAISESGREQYF. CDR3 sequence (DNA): TGTGCCATCAGTGAGTCGGGGAGGGAGCAGTACTTC.